This T cell receptor beta chain was profiled in a study of cytomegalovirus exposure and HLA in healthy donors. With 60 Vbeta and 13 Jbeta primers, the PCR was carried out. Data came from immunoSEQ multiplex PCR; TCRdb stores just in-frame clones and leaves some out. Among 210,000 or so clones listed, about 89% were seen once. The length of the CDR3 is 13 residues. In germline, CDR1 is SEHNR, CDR2 FQNEAQ (reference sequence). A word on this clone: The junction departs from the called germline gene at one end, perhaps through a read error.

The chain uses TRBV7-9 and TRBJ1-1; D remains ambiguous. The sequence derives from a man aged 25-40 years in good health and CMV-seronegative. Input material: PBMCs. Here the CDR3 reads CASTLRGNTEAFF. CDR3 in DNA: TGTGCCAGCACCTTACGGGGGAACACTGAAGCTTTCTTT.